Listed below are T cell receptor beta chains from one sample, sequenced in a study of T cell responses to AZD1222 COVID-19 vaccine. Measured with immunoSEQ multiplex PCR; TCRdb has only the in-frame clones, and not every one. This sample yields roughly 150,000 clones, of which 87% are seen a single time; about 1% belongs to the top ten. The sequencing used peripheral blood, collected 28 days after the second AZD1222 dose. Source of these receptors: an adult who received the AZD1222 COVID-19 vaccine. The CDR3 runs from the conserved cysteine through the conserved F or W. The order of the fields is CDR3 length, J gene, V gene, D gene, clone size, CDR3 DNA, CDR3 protein. A D gene is named only where the DNA matches it firmly. Clone size is given for some rows only: seen once, a few or many times, or a class if the clone is expanded.

cdr3_length: 11; j_call: TRBJ1-2; v_call: TRBV19; d_call: -; clone_size: -; cdr3_nt: TGTGCCAGTAGAGTTAACTATGGCTACACCTTC; cdr3_aa: CASRVNYGYTF
cdr3_length: 13; j_call: TRBJ2-7; v_call: TRBV28; d_call: TRBD1; clone_size: -; cdr3_nt: TGTGCCAGCGGAAACAGGGGACCTTACGAGCAGTACTTC; cdr3_aa: CASGNRGPYEQYF
cdr3_length: 16; j_call: TRBJ2-1; v_call: TRBV3-1/TRBV3-2; d_call: -; clone_size: -; cdr3_nt: TGTGCCAGCAGCCAAGATTGGCAGGGATCCTACAATGAGCAGTTCTTC; cdr3_aa: CASSQDWQGSYNEQFF
cdr3_length: 12; j_call: TRBJ1-1; v_call: TRBV12-3/TRBV12-4; d_call: -; clone_size: -; cdr3_nt: TGTGCCAGCAGTCCCCCTTACACTGAAGCTTTCTTT; cdr3_aa: CASSPPYTEAFF
cdr3_length: 16; j_call: TRBJ1-1; v_call: TRBV7-9; d_call: -; clone_size: -; cdr3_nt: TGTGCCAGCAGAGAACGATTTGGGGGGTTGAACACTGAAGCTTTCTTT; cdr3_aa: CASRERFGGLNTEAFF
cdr3_length: 14; j_call: TRBJ2-5; v_call: TRBV10-3; d_call: -; clone_size: -; cdr3_nt: TGTGCCATCAGTGGTAGAAGGGGAGAAGAGACCCAGTACTTC; cdr3_aa: CAISGRRGEETQYF
cdr3_length: 12; j_call: TRBJ2-7; v_call: TRBV5-1; d_call: -; clone_size: -; cdr3_nt: TGCGCCAGCAGCTTGCCTAAAGGCGAGCAGTACTTC; cdr3_aa: CASSLPKGEQYF
cdr3_length: 10; j_call: TRBJ1-5; v_call: TRBV28; d_call: -; clone_size: -; cdr3_nt: TGTGCCAGCGGTGGTCAGCCCCAGCATTTT; cdr3_aa: CASGGQPQHF
cdr3_length: 13; j_call: TRBJ2-3; v_call: TRBV7-9; d_call: -; clone_size: -; cdr3_nt: TGTGCCAGCAGCAGGGCCAACACAGATACGCAGTATTTT; cdr3_aa: CASSRANTDTQYF
cdr3_length: 15; j_call: TRBJ2-7; v_call: TRBV4-2; d_call: -; clone_size: -; cdr3_nt: TGTGCCAGCAGCCAAGCAGGAGGGGGCTCCTACGAGCAGTACTTC; cdr3_aa: CASSQAGGGSYEQYF
cdr3_length: 15; j_call: TRBJ1-2; v_call: TRBV15; d_call: -; clone_size: -; cdr3_nt: TGTGCCACCAGCACTTGGGACCTAGGGGACTATGGCTACACCTTC; cdr3_aa: CATSTWDLGDYGYTF
cdr3_length: 15; j_call: TRBJ2-1; v_call: TRBV6-1; d_call: -; clone_size: once; cdr3_nt: TGTGCCAGCAGTGAAGCTAAGGGTAGGTTAGGTGAGCAGTTCTTC; cdr3_aa: CASSEAKGRLGEQFF
cdr3_length: 16; j_call: TRBJ1-1; v_call: TRBV7-8; d_call: -; clone_size: -; cdr3_nt: TGTGCCAGCAGTCCCGGACGTACGTACATGAACACTGAAGCTTTCTTT; cdr3_aa: CASSPGRTYMNTEAFF
cdr3_length: 15; j_call: TRBJ1-1; v_call: TRBV4-1; d_call: -; clone_size: -; cdr3_nt: TGCGCCAGCAGCCAAGTTGGATCGGGGGAAGCTGAAGCTTTCTTT; cdr3_aa: CASSQVGSGEAEAFF
cdr3_length: 14; j_call: TRBJ1-2; v_call: TRBV18; d_call: TRBD1; clone_size: few; cdr3_nt: TGTGCCAGCTCAGTCGGGACAGGGGGCTATGGCTACACCTTC; cdr3_aa: CASSVGTGGYGYTF
cdr3_length: 12; j_call: TRBJ2-3; v_call: TRBV12-3/TRBV12-4; d_call: -; clone_size: once; cdr3_nt: TGTGCCAGCAGTTTCTTCGGGGATACGCAGTATTTT; cdr3_aa: CASSFFGDTQYF
cdr3_length: 14; j_call: TRBJ1-5; v_call: TRBV20-1; d_call: TRBD1; clone_size: -; cdr3_nt: TGCAGTGCTAGTCAGGGACAGGGATTTCAGCCCCAGCATTTT; cdr3_aa: CSASQGQGFQPQHF
cdr3_length: 15; j_call: TRBJ1-2; v_call: TRBV19; d_call: -; clone_size: -; cdr3_nt: TGTGCCAGTAATCCTCGGGGCGATTCTAACTATGGCTACACCTTC; cdr3_aa: CASNPRGDSNYGYTF
cdr3_length: 13; j_call: TRBJ1-2; v_call: TRBV12-3/TRBV12-4; d_call: -; clone_size: -; cdr3_nt: TGTGCCAGCCGCATCGGGGAAAACTATGGCTACACCTTC; cdr3_aa: CASRIGENYGYTF
cdr3_length: 14; j_call: TRBJ1-2; v_call: TRBV14; d_call: -; clone_size: -; cdr3_nt: TGTGCCAGCAGCCAAGCTATTTCTTTGGGAGGCTACACCTTC; cdr3_aa: CASSQAISLGGYTF
cdr3_length: 15; j_call: TRBJ2-7; v_call: TRBV19; d_call: -; clone_size: -; cdr3_nt: TGTGCCAGTAGTATTATCGTAGGACAGATCTACGAGCAGTACTTC; cdr3_aa: CASSIIVGQIYEQYF
cdr3_length: 16; j_call: TRBJ1-1; v_call: TRBV6-5; d_call: -; clone_size: -; cdr3_nt: TGTGCCAGCAGTTATCAAGTTTTAAGTAGGAACACTGAAGCTTTCTTT; cdr3_aa: CASSYQVLSRNTEAFF
cdr3_length: 16; j_call: TRBJ2-5; v_call: TRBV4-2; d_call: TRBD2; clone_size: -; cdr3_nt: TGTGCCAGCAGCCAAGATCCTAGCGGGGGCCTGGAGACCCAGTACTTC; cdr3_aa: CASSQDPSGGLETQYF
cdr3_length: 15; j_call: TRBJ2-7; v_call: TRBV20-1; d_call: -; clone_size: -; cdr3_nt: TGCAGTGCTAGTGCATTGGCGCCGTCGGCCGTCGAGCAGTACTTC; cdr3_aa: CSASALAPSAVEQYF
cdr3_length: 11; j_call: TRBJ2-5; v_call: TRBV6-5; d_call: -; clone_size: -; cdr3_nt: TGTGCCAGCAGTCTTGTGGCCTACCAGTACTTC; cdr3_aa: CASSLVAYQYF
cdr3_length: 14; j_call: TRBJ2-7; v_call: TRBV4-1; d_call: -; clone_size: -; cdr3_nt: TGCGCCAGCAGCCAGAGCCCCTGGGAAGGCGAGCAGTACTTC; cdr3_aa: CASSQSPWEGEQYF
cdr3_length: 15; j_call: TRBJ1-2; v_call: TRBV30; d_call: TRBD1; clone_size: -; cdr3_nt: TGTGCCTGGAGTGTAGTAAGGACAGGGGGGTATGGCTACACCTTC; cdr3_aa: CAWSVVRTGGYGYTF
cdr3_length: 15; j_call: TRBJ1-2; v_call: TRBV5-1; d_call: TRBD1; clone_size: -; cdr3_nt: TGCGCCAGCGCTTCACGGAGGGGGCGTCTATATGGCTACACCTTC; cdr3_aa: CASASRRGRLYGYTF
cdr3_length: 14; j_call: TRBJ1-3; v_call: TRBV14; d_call: -; clone_size: -; cdr3_nt: TGTGCCAGCAGCCAAGATTCCGTAGGAAACACCATATATTTT; cdr3_aa: CASSQDSVGNTIYF
cdr3_length: 18; j_call: TRBJ1-2; v_call: TRBV7-8; d_call: -; clone_size: -; cdr3_nt: TGTGCCAGCAGCTTAAGACCAACCAGGGAGGCGGGTTTAGGTGGCTACACCTTC; cdr3_aa: CASSLRPTREAGLGGYTF
cdr3_length: 15; j_call: TRBJ1-5; v_call: TRBV4-2; d_call: TRBD1; clone_size: -; cdr3_nt: TGTGCCAGCAGCCAACCGACAGGGGACGATCAGCCCCAGCATTTT; cdr3_aa: CASSQPTGDDQPQHF
cdr3_length: 15; j_call: TRBJ1-2; v_call: TRBV10-2; d_call: -; clone_size: -; cdr3_nt: TGCGCCAGCAGTGAGTCATGGGAGGGGGGAAGAGGCTACACCTTC; cdr3_aa: CASSESWEGGRGYTF
cdr3_length: 14; j_call: TRBJ1-2; v_call: TRBV19; d_call: -; clone_size: -; cdr3_nt: TGTGCCAGTAGTATACAGCAGGGGACCTATGGCTACACCTTC; cdr3_aa: CASSIQQGTYGYTF
cdr3_length: 11; j_call: TRBJ2-7; v_call: TRBV6-2/TRBV6-3; d_call: -; clone_size: -; cdr3_nt: TGTGCCAGCAGTCACAGCTACGAGCAGTACTTC; cdr3_aa: CASSHSYEQYF
cdr3_length: 18; j_call: TRBJ1-3; v_call: TRBV9; d_call: -; clone_size: -; cdr3_nt: TGTGCCAGCAGCGTAGCTGATGGACGCGGGGCCTCTGGAAACACCATATATTTT; cdr3_aa: CASSVADGRGASGNTIYF
cdr3_length: 15; j_call: TRBJ1-1; v_call: TRBV25-1; d_call: TRBD1; clone_size: -; cdr3_nt: TGTGCCAGCAGTGAATCCCCAGGGGGGAACACTGAAGCTTTCTTT; cdr3_aa: CASSESPGGNTEAFF
cdr3_length: 14; j_call: TRBJ2-7; v_call: TRBV30; d_call: -; clone_size: -; cdr3_nt: TGTGCCTGGAGTGTAGGGCAGGGGTCCTACGAGCAGTACTTC; cdr3_aa: CAWSVGQGSYEQYF
cdr3_length: 16; j_call: TRBJ1-2; v_call: TRBV4-1; d_call: -; clone_size: -; cdr3_nt: TGCGCCAGCAGCCAGGGGGGCGGGGGCCCTAACTATGGCTACACCTTC; cdr3_aa: CASSQGGGGPNYGYTF
cdr3_length: 17; j_call: TRBJ1-5; v_call: TRBV20-1; d_call: TRBD1; clone_size: -; cdr3_nt: TGCAGTGCTAGTGGGGACAGGGGGCCAGTGGTTGGACAGCCCCAGCATTTT; cdr3_aa: CSASGDRGPVVGQPQHF
cdr3_length: 15; j_call: TRBJ2-2; v_call: TRBV7-9; d_call: -; clone_size: -; cdr3_nt: TGTGCCAGCAGCTTACGGACAGCGAACACCGGGGAGCTGTTTTTT; cdr3_aa: CASSLRTANTGELFF
cdr3_length: 12; j_call: TRBJ2-7; v_call: TRBV28; d_call: TRBD2; clone_size: -; cdr3_nt: TGTGCCAGCAGTTTTGGACTAGCGGAGCAGTACTTC; cdr3_aa: CASSFGLAEQYF
cdr3_length: 16; j_call: TRBJ2-7; v_call: TRBV4-2; d_call: -; clone_size: -; cdr3_nt: TGTGCCAGCAGCCAAGATCCCATGGGTATAGGGGTCGAGCAGTACTTC; cdr3_aa: CASSQDPMGIGVEQYF
cdr3_length: 12; j_call: TRBJ2-7; v_call: TRBV7-2; d_call: -; clone_size: once; cdr3_nt: TGTGCCAGCAGCCGCCTCCGATACGAGCAGTACTTC; cdr3_aa: CASSRLRYEQYF
cdr3_length: 16; j_call: TRBJ1-6; v_call: TRBV6-5; d_call: -; clone_size: -; cdr3_nt: TGTGCCAGCAGTTACTCGGGGCGTCCCGAGCGAACACCCCTCCACTTT; cdr3_aa: CASSYSGRPERTPLHF
cdr3_length: 16; j_call: TRBJ1-2; v_call: TRBV25-1; d_call: TRBD1; clone_size: -; cdr3_nt: TGTGCCAGCAGTTACTGGACAGGGGCGGAAGACTATGGCTACACCTTC; cdr3_aa: CASSYWTGAEDYGYTF
cdr3_length: 14; j_call: TRBJ2-7; v_call: TRBV5-4; d_call: -; clone_size: -; cdr3_nt: TGTGCCAGCAGCTTGGAGGAAGCCTCCTACGAGCAGTACTTC; cdr3_aa: CASSLEEASYEQYF
cdr3_length: 13; j_call: TRBJ1-1; v_call: TRBV7-9; d_call: -; clone_size: -; cdr3_nt: TGTGCCAGCAGCTTAGTGTGGGGTGCTGAAGCTTTCTTT; cdr3_aa: CASSLVWGAEAFF
cdr3_length: 15; j_call: TRBJ2-7; v_call: TRBV3-1/TRBV3-2; d_call: -; clone_size: few; cdr3_nt: TGTGCCAGCAGCCATAACTCGGGACCCGGCTACGAGCAGTACTTC; cdr3_aa: CASSHNSGPGYEQYF
cdr3_length: 15; j_call: TRBJ1-2; v_call: TRBV5-8; d_call: -; clone_size: -; cdr3_nt: TGTGCCAGCAGCTTGGAAGTGGTACGGAGCTATGGCTACACCTTC; cdr3_aa: CASSLEVVRSYGYTF
cdr3_length: 14; j_call: TRBJ1-2; v_call: TRBV4-1; d_call: TRBD1; clone_size: -; cdr3_nt: TGCGCCAGCAGCCAGTGGGGACAGGGGCGCGGCTACACCTTC; cdr3_aa: CASSQWGQGRGYTF
cdr3_length: 15; j_call: TRBJ2-5; v_call: TRBV5-4; d_call: TRBD2; clone_size: -; cdr3_nt: TGTGCCAGCAGCCGGGGACTAGCAGATCAAGAGACCCAGTACTTC; cdr3_aa: CASSRGLADQETQYF
cdr3_length: 14; j_call: TRBJ1-6; v_call: TRBV11-2; d_call: -; clone_size: -; cdr3_nt: TGTGCCAGCAGCTTTTTGGACACTAATTCACCCCTCCACTTT; cdr3_aa: CASSFLDTNSPLHF
cdr3_length: 14; j_call: TRBJ1-1; v_call: TRBV5-1; d_call: -; clone_size: -; cdr3_nt: TGCGCCAGCAGCTTTGAGGGCAGGAACACTGAAGCTTTCTTT; cdr3_aa: CASSFEGRNTEAFF
cdr3_length: 14; j_call: TRBJ2-1; v_call: TRBV2; d_call: -; clone_size: -; cdr3_nt: TGTGCCAGCAGTGAAGTAGTGGCCTACAATGAGCAGTTCTTC; cdr3_aa: CASSEVVAYNEQFF
cdr3_length: 16; j_call: TRBJ2-2; v_call: TRBV18; d_call: TRBD2; clone_size: -; cdr3_nt: TGTGCCAGCTCACCAGGGACTAGCGGGATCACCGGGGAGCTGTTTTTT; cdr3_aa: CASSPGTSGITGELFF
cdr3_length: 16; j_call: TRBJ2-1; v_call: TRBV5-1; d_call: TRBD2; clone_size: -; cdr3_nt: TGCGCCAGCAGCTTTAGAGCGGGGGAGGCCTACAATGAGCAGTTCTTC; cdr3_aa: CASSFRAGEAYNEQFF
cdr3_length: 14; j_call: TRBJ1-2; v_call: TRBV18; d_call: -; clone_size: -; cdr3_nt: TGTGCCAGCTCACCCCCGGGGGGTGCCTATGGCTACACCTTC; cdr3_aa: CASSPPGGAYGYTF
cdr3_length: 13; j_call: TRBJ2-1; v_call: TRBV2; d_call: TRBD1; clone_size: -; cdr3_nt: TGTGCCAGCAGAGGACAGGTGGGGAATGAGCAGTTCTTC; cdr3_aa: CASRGQVGNEQFF
cdr3_length: 14; j_call: TRBJ2-1; v_call: TRBV2; d_call: -; clone_size: -; cdr3_nt: TGTGCCAGCAGTTTGCGGGGCACCTACAATGAGCAGTTCTTC; cdr3_aa: CASSLRGTYNEQFF